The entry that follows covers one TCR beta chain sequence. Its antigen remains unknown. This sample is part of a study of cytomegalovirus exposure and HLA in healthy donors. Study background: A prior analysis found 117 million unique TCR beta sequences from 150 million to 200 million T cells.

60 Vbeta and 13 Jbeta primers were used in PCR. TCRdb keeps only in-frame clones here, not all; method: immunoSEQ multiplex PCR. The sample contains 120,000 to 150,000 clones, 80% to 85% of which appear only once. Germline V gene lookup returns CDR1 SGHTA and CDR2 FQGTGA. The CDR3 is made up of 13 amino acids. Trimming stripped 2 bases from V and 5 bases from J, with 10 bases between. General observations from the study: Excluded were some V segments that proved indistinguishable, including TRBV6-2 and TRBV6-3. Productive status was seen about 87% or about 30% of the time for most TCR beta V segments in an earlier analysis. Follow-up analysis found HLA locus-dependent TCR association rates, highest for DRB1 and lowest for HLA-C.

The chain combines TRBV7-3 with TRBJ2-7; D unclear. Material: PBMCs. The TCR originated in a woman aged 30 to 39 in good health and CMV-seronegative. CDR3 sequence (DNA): TGTGCCAGCAGCTTAGCGGCTGGCGACGAGCAGTACTTC. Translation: CASSLAAGDEQYF.